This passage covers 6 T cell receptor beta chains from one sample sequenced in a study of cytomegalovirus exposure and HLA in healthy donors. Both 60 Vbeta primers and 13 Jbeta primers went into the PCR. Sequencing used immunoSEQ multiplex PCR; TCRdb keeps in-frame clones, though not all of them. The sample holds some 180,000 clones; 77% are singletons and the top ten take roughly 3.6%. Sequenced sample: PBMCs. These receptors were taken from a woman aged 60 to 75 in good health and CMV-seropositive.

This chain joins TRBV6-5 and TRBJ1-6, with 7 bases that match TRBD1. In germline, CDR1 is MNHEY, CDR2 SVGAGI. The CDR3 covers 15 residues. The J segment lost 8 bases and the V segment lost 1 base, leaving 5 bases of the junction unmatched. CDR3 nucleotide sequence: TGTGCCAGCAGTTACTTGGTACAGGGGTATTCACCCCTCCACTTT. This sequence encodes CASSYLVQGYSPLHF.

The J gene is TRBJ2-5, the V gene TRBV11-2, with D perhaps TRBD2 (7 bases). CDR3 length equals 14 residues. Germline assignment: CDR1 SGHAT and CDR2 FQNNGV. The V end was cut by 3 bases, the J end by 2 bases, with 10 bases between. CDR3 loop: CASSLGGAQETQYF. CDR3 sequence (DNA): TGTGCCAGCAGCTTGGGGGGGGCTCAAGAGACCCAGTACTTC.

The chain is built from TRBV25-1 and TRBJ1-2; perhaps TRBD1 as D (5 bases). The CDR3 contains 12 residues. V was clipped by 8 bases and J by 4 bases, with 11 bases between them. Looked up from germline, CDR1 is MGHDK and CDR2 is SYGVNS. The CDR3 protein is CASSTGAYGYTF. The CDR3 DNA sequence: TGTGCCAGCTCTACTGGGGCCTATGGCTACACCTTC.

CDR3 amino acids: CASSLGNQETQYF. The DNA for the CDR3 is TGTGCCAGCAGCCTCGGGAACCAAGAGACCCAGTACTTC. This chain links TRBV14 with TRBJ2-5; perhaps TRBD2 as D (5 bases). V dropped 4 bases and J dropped 0 bases, with 6 bases sitting between them. From germline, CDR1 is SGHDN and CDR2 FVKESK. The CDR3 is 13 amino acids.

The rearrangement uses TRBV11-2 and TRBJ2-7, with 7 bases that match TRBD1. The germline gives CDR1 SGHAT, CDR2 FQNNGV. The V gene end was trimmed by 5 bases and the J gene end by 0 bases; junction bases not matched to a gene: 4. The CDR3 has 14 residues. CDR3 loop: CASSPGQNSYEQYF. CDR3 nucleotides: TGTGCCAGCAGCCCGGGACAGAACTCCTACGAGCAGTACTTC.

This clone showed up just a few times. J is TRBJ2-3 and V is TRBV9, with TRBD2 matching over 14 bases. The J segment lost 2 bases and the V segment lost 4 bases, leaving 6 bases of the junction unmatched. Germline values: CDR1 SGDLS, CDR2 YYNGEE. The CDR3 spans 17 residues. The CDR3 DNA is TGTGCCAGCAGCTCACGACTAGCGGGAGGGAACACAGATACGCAGTATTTT. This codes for CASSSRLAGGNTDTQYF.